This TCR beta chain was sequenced during a study of blood T cell repertoires in COVID-19. Background on the study: Sites in the United States, Italy and Spain provided acute and convalescent COVID-19 samples. Sources were T cells, B-cell-depleted T cells, or PBMCs; the material itself was cDNA or gDNA.

Germline-derived CDR1 and CDR2 are SGHVS and FNYEAQ. After removal of 1 base from V and 4 bases from J, the junction contained 2 bases not matched to a gene. This CDR3 has 14 residues. Authors' analysis steps: Estimates of nucleated cell counts were drawn from the amplification of reference gene primers. Here immunoSEQ multiplex PCR was the method, and the copy in TCRdb shows in-frame clones only, minus some. V, J and clone size are those of that table, while D and trimming were read from the DNA. The sample has approximately 94,000 clones; around 81% are singletons. Sequenced input: peripheral blood. The chain is built from TRBV7-6 and TRBJ1-1; the match to TRBD1 covers 8 bases. The receptor was derived from a man aged 45-65 years with active or convalescent COVID-19. The CDR3 loop is CASSLGQGSTEAFF. In nucleotides, the CDR3 is TGTGCCAGCAGCTTAGGACAGGGGTCCACTGAAGCTTTCTTT. Together with reference TRBV7-6 and TRBJ1-1, the CDR3 gives the full variable domain: GAGVSQSPRYKVTKRGQDVALRCDPISGHVSLYWYRQALGQGPEFLTYFNYEAQQDKSGLPNDRFSAERPEGSISTLTIQRTEQRDSAMYRCASSLGQGSTEAFFGQGTRLTVV.